This TCR beta chain was profiled in a study of T-cell reconstitution after alpha-beta-depleted transplantation in children. General study points: Certain patients had high TCRbeta diversity at day 60, and it came from recipient T cells and thymic progenitors that survived. About two months after transplant, alpha-beta T cells reportedly came from several hundred expanded graft clones. The main origin of T-cell counts and diversity one year after transplant was newly produced T cells.

The V end lost 5 bases, the J end lost 3 bases, and 4 bases lay between the germline ends. The CDR3 is 12 amino acids. In germline, CDR1 is MDHEN, CDR2 SYDVKM. There are a few counts of this clonotype. Antigen unknown. A TCRbeta library incorporating unique molecular identifiers was prepared. A single record per CDR3 protein comes from TCRdb applying MiXCR to the PCR reads. The data contain fewer than 450,000 distinct CDR3 sequences, 15% to 20% of them singletons. This chain uses TRBV28 with TRBJ1-4; D is undetermined. The origin of this receptor is a male patient aged 2-10 years who had a stem cell transplant for acute lymphoblastic leukemia, so the T cells may come from the graft donor. Sequences were derived from PBMCs, mostly from graft donor cells, sampled 360 days after TCRalphabeta/CD19-depleted stem cell transplant. The chain's CDR3 is CASSRSNEKLFF. In DNA form, the CDR3 reads TGTGCCAGCAGTCGCTCTAATGAAAAACTGTTTTTT.